The 4 T cell receptor beta chains reported below all come from one sample, sequenced in a study of read filtering for tumor transcriptome and immune sequencing. From approximately 430 ng of RNA, a library with molecular barcoded alpha/delta and beta/gamma adaptors was made. From the reads, TCRdb called clonotypes with MiXCR, one entry per CDR3 protein. The sample lists 50,000 or so distinct CDR3 sequences, about 12% seen once, with 16% in the top ten. Source material: a population of CD138-negative cells sorted from bone marrow. The source is a donor at least 40 years old with multiple myeloma.

This clonotype was seen at least ten times. The V call is TRBV13, the J call TRBJ1-1; D is unresolved. This CDR3 is built from 16 residues. V lost 0 bases and J 0 bases, leaving 11 bases between the germline ends. Per germline, CDR1 PRHDT and CDR2 FYEKMQ (reference sequence). DNA for the CDR3: TGTGCCAGCAGCTTAGGGGGCAGACATATGAACACTGAAGCTTTCTTT. Protein product: CASSLGGRHMNTEAFF.

This clonotype was recorded at least ten times. The gene calls are TRBV5-1 and TRBJ1-5; D may be TRBD1 (6 bases). The ends were cut back, 2 bases at V and 7 bases at J, with 16 bases in the middle. Germline assignment: CDR1 SGHRS and CDR2 YFSETQ. The CDR3 covers 15 residues. DNA for the CDR3: TGCGCCAGCAGCTTAGATCCAGGGGAAAGGCAGCCCCAGCATTTT. Translated, it gives CASSLDPGERQPQHF.

This clonotype was counted at least ten times. This chain joins TRBV23-1 and TRBJ1-4; no reliable D call. Being an ORF, TRBV23-1 has a function that is uncertain. The V end lost 0 bases, the J end lost 0 bases, and 8 bases lay between the germline ends. The CDR3 length is 16 residues. CDR3 sequence (DNA): TGCGCCAGCAGTCAATCAGTAACCGCAACTAATGAAAAACTGTTTTTT. It codes for CASSQSVTATNEKLFF.

On this clonotype: A read error may explain this, as a much larger clone is one base away. The chain is built from TRBV7-3 and TRBJ2-5; 7 bases map to TRBD1. Germline values: CDR1 SGHTA, CDR2 FQGTGA. CDR3 length equals 12 residues. DNA of the CDR3: TGTGCCAGCAGCCACAGGGGCGAGAGCCAGTACTTC. Translating it yields CASSHRGESQYF. Filled out from reference TRBV7-3 and TRBJ2-5, the complete variable domain reads GAGVSQTPSNKVTEKGKYVELRCDPISGHTALYWYRQSLGQGPEFLIYFQGTGAADDSGLPNDRFFAVRPEGSVSTLKIQRTERGDSAVYLCASSHRGESQYFGPGTRLLVL.